These 16 T cell receptor beta chains were sequenced from one sample in a study of cytomegalovirus exposure and HLA in healthy donors. The assay was immunoSEQ multiplex PCR, and TCRdb's table has in-frame clones only and misses some. The table shows roughly 330,000 clones, with about nine tenths occurring only once. Input material: PBMCs. The receptors here all came from a woman aged 30 to 39 in good health and CMV-seropositive.

The chain employs TRBV9 and TRBJ1-2; D is unclear. V was cut by 0 bases and J by 8 bases, with 11 bases left in between. Germline assignment: CDR1 SGDLS and CDR2 YYNGEE. The CDR3 has 13 residues. This CDR3 is CASSVGGGNGYTF. CDR3 nucleotides: TGTGCCAGCAGCGTAGGGGGTGGTAACGGCTACACCTTC. The whole variable domain, remainder taken from reference TRBV9 and TRBJ1-2, is DSGVTQTPKHLITATGQRVTLRCSPRSGDLSVYWYQQSLDQGLQFLIQYYNGEERAKGNILERFSAQQFPDLHSELNLSSLELGDSALYFCASSVGGGNGYTFGSGTRLTVV.

This clone came up a few times. The rearrangement uses TRBV30 and TRBJ1-5, with D possibly being TRBD1 (5 bases). The ends were cut back, 4 bases at V and 2 bases at J, with 15 bases in the middle. The CDR3 has 15 residues. Germline values: CDR1 GTSNPN, CDR2 SVGIG (reference sequence). The CDR3 protein is CAWKDGQGGNQPQHF. The CDR3 DNA reads TGTGCCTGGAAAGATGGGCAGGGCGGCAATCAGCCCCAGCATTTT.

This clone has only one observation. This chain links TRBV4-3 with TRBJ2-7; 15 positions agree with TRBD2. The trim removed 0 bases at V and 2 bases at J, leaving 11 bases unmatched. The CDR3 runs 20 residues. Germline V CDR1 and CDR2: LGHNA, YSLEER. The CDR3 DNA reads TGCGCCAGCAGCCAAGATCAGGGACTAGCGGGAGGTGCGAAGGCCTACGAGCAGTACTTC. Translated: CASSQDQGLAGGAKAYEQYF.

V gene TRBV5-6 combines with J gene TRBJ1-3, with D hard to call. The germline V and J ends were trimmed by 2 bases and 0 bases, with 12 bases remaining between them. CDR1 and CDR2 from the germline V gene are SGHDT and YYEEEE. The CDR3 runs 16 residues. This CDR3 reads CASSFPLGFSGNTIYF. The CDR3 DNA sequence: TGTGCCAGCAGCTTCCCCTTGGGGTTCTCTGGAAACACCATATATTTT.

The chain links TRBV5-3 to TRBJ1-2, with D possibly matching TRBD1 (5 bases). TRBV5-3 is an ORF, and what it does is uncertain. The CDR3 is 14 residues long. Trimming took 4 bases from V and 0 from J, leaving 10 bases between them. In DNA form, the CDR3 reads TGTGCCAGAAGCACGACAGCAACTAACTATGGCTACACCTTC. This translates into CARSTTATNYGYTF.

Regarding this clone: At one end, the junction sequence differs from germline, possibly due to a read error. This chain joins TRBV11-1 and TRBJ1-6; no clear D gene. Per the germline V gene, CDR1 is SGHAT and CDR2 is FQDESV (reference sequence). The CDR3 is 13 residues long. This CDR3 reads CASSLSSNSPLHF. The CDR3 DNA sequence: TGTGCCAGCAGCTTATCCTCTAATTCACCCCTCCACTTT.

This clone appeared once. V gene TRBV30 combines with J gene TRBJ2-7, with a tentative D call TRBD1 (5 bases). The CDR3 is 14 residues long. Germline assignment: CDR1 GTSNPN and CDR2 SVGIG (reference sequence). V dropped 4 bases and J dropped 3 bases, with 16 bases sitting between them. This CDR3 reads CAWMSFGAFYEQYF. The CDR3 nucleotides are TGTGCCTGGATGTCGTTTGGGGCGTTCTACGAGCAGTACTTC. The full variable domain, completed using reference TRBV30 and TRBJ2-7, is SQTIHQWPATLVQPVGSPLSLECTVEGTSNPNLYWYRQAAGRGLQLLFYSVGIGQISSEVPQNLSASRPQDRQFILSSKKLLLSDSGFYLCAWMSFGAFYEQYFGPGTRLTVT.

V usage is TRBV4-3 and J usage is TRBJ2-1; perhaps TRBD2 as D (6 bases). The V gene's germline CDR1 is LGHNA and CDR2 YSLEER. Between the trimmed V and J ends, which lost 1 base and 7 bases, there was a span of 14 bases. The CDR3 has 15 residues. This CDR3 reads CASSQGSGSGNEQFF. The CDR3 bases are TGCGCCAGCAGCCAAGGTAGCGGATCCGGTAATGAGCAGTTCTTC.

V gene TRBV11-2 combines with J gene TRBJ2-1, with TRBD2 identical over 7 bases. V shed 6 bases, J shed 2 bases, and the junction held 10 bases outside the gene matches. This CDR3 region has 16 residues. Looked up from germline, CDR1 is SGHAT and CDR2 is FQNNGV. The CDR3 bases are TGTGCCAGCAGTGGTAGTGGGGGGGGTACCTACAATGAGCAGTTCTTC. Translating gives CASSGSGGGTYNEQFF.

This clone was seen more than once but under ten times. The V gene is TRBV15, the J gene TRBJ2-7, with 7 bases that match TRBD1. This CDR3 is built from 14 residues. Trimming cost V 3 bases and J 0 bases; bases outside gene matches: 2. The germline V gene encodes CDR1 LNHNV and CDR2 YYDKDF (reference sequence). This CDR3 is CATSSRDSSYEQYF. DNA for the CDR3: TGTGCCACCAGCAGTAGGGACAGCTCCTACGAGCAGTACTTC.

The rearrangement links TRBV15 to TRBJ2-3; D perhaps matches TRBD2 (6 bases). The V end lost 3 bases, the J end lost 0 bases, and 13 bases lay between the germline ends. CDR1 and CDR2 (germline): LNHNV, YYDKDF (reference sequence). This CDR3 has 16 residues. The CDR3 loop is CATSSRGRGSTDTQYF. As DNA, the CDR3 is TGTGCCACCAGCAGTAGAGGACGGGGGAGCACAGATACGCAGTATTTT.

The chain is built from TRBV5-1 and TRBJ2-7, with TRBD1 matching 8 bases. The CDR3 extends over 12 amino acids. Germline V gene sequence: CDR1 SGHRS, CDR2 YFSETQ. V dropped 7 bases and J dropped 0; count of bases not matched to a gene: 0. CDR3 protein: CASGTGSYEQYF. CDR3 nucleotide sequence: TGCGCCAGCGGGACAGGCTCCTACGAGCAGTACTTC. The full variable domain, its missing parts supplied by reference TRBV5-1 and TRBJ2-7, is KAGVTQTPRYLIKTRGQQVTLSCSPISGHRSVSWYQQTPGQGLQFLFEYFSETQRNKGNFPGRFSGRQFSNSRSEMNVSTLELGDSALYLCASGTGSYEQYFGPGTRLTVT.

This clone was counted only a few times. The rearrangement uses TRBV14 and TRBJ2-1, with 14 bases identical to TRBD2. Trimming cost V 4 bases and J 6 bases; bases outside gene matches: 5. The CDR3 has 16 residues. Germline CDR1 reads SGHDN; CDR2 reads FVKESK. The CDR3 sequence is CASSRTGTSGSNEQFF. DNA for the CDR3: TGTGCCAGCAGCCGGACCGGGACTAGCGGGAGCAATGAGCAGTTCTTC.

The chain combines TRBV6-5 with TRBJ2-7, with a weak D call TRBD1 (5 bases). Germline V gene sequence: CDR1 MNHEY, CDR2 SVGAGI. The length of the CDR3 is 16 residues. Trimming shortened V by 4 bases and J by 2 bases, and 18 bases separated the two germline ends. The CDR3, as DNA: TGTGCCAGCAGTTTTTACCAGGGAACCCCCGCCTACGAGCAGTACTTC. Amino acid sequence: CASSFYQGTPAYEQYF.

The rearrangement links TRBV5-6 to TRBJ2-1; 7 nucleotides match TRBD2. After removal of 1 base from V and 7 bases from J, the junction contained 11 bases not matched to a gene. Germline V gene sequence: CDR1 SGHDT, CDR2 YYEEEE. The length of the CDR3 is 16 residues. The CDR3 DNA is TGTGCCAGCAGCTTGAGGATACTAGCGATACTAAATGAGCAGTTCTTC. The encoded protein is CASSLRILAILNEQFF.

The chain employs TRBV13 and TRBJ1-5; D is possibly TRBD1 (6 bases). The V end was cut by 0 bases, the J end by 4 bases, with 13 bases between. The V gene's germline CDR1 is PRHDT and CDR2 FYEKMQ (reference sequence). CDR3 length: 16 amino acids. The DNA of the CDR3 is TGTGCCAGCAGCTTAGGCCAACAGGGCAGAAATCAGCCCCAGCATTTT. It specifies CASSLGQQGRNQPQHF.